The present entry profiles one T cell receptor beta chain with its context. Its cognate antigen is unknown. This sample's treatment: approximately nine-day PBMC culture with coronavirus spike peptide pools or control peptides (ViraFEST assay). ViraFEST stimulated the growth of antigen-specific T cells using peptide pools and subsequently profiled their TCRs by sequencing. CDR1 MGHRA and CDR2 YSYEKL come from the germline V gene. Trimming cost V 4 bases and J 1 base; bases outside gene matches: 3. This CDR3 is 16 amino acids long. The study sequenced cultured CD4+ T cell DNA using the Oncomine TCR Beta short-read assay. MiXCR was run by TCRdb on the PCR reads, yielding one entry per CDR3 protein. The profile covers fewer than 20,000 distinct CDR3 sequences, with approximately 42% appearing a single time and 27% taken by the ten largest. This sample stems from a study of vaccination and CD4 T cells after COVID-19. Whole-study context: Convalescents were six males and four females, two of them Hispanic.

Study conclusions and caveats: Relatively few convalescent patients were studied; early post-infection timepoints were not included.

The source was CD4+ T cells from blood, cultured in vitro, collected before SARS-CoV-2 vaccination. This sequence joins TRBV4-1 and TRBJ2-2; 10 bases are a match to TRBD1. The receptor's source is a human donor who received a COVID-19 vaccine. CDR3 sequence: CASSLGDRGNTGELFF. The CDR3 DNA follows: TGCGCCAGCAGCCTTGGGGACAGGGGGAACACCGGGGAGCTGTTTTTT.